The 6 T cell receptor beta chains below all came from one sample that was sequenced in a study of blood T cell repertoires in COVID-19 (TCRdb year 2020). Preparation of the library involved the immunoSEQ multiplex PCR assay. In TCRdb, the immuneACCESS table is reduced to in-frame sequences with V and J assigned. These tables do not hold every clone; where another copy was compared, an unresolved V gene accounts for under half, and the others remain unexplained. Recorded for this sample are more than 250,000 clones; 83% of them occurred a single time. The ten largest clones represent approximately 1.1% of the sample. Source material: peripheral blood. All receptors derive from a woman aged 45-65 years with acute or convalescent COVID-19.

This clone was counted many times. This rearrangement joins TRBV5-4 to TRBJ2-3; the match to TRBD1 covers 7 bases. Trimming at V came to 5 bases and at J to 7 bases, leaving 13 bases not matched to a gene. Germline V CDR1 and CDR2: SGHNT, YYREEE (reference sequence). This CDR3 comprises 15 residues. The CDR3 region has the DNA TGTGCCAGCAGTCGACAGGGCCAGATCGGGTATACGCAGTATTTT. Translating gives CASSRQGQIGYTQYF.

The rearrangement uses TRBV6-5 and TRBJ2-2, with D uncertain. The CDR3 consists of 12 residues. V was pared by 4 bases and J by 6 bases, with 6 bases between. Germline V gene data show CDR1 as MNHEY and CDR2 as SVGAGI. CDR3 coding DNA: TGTGCCAGCAGTTCTGTCTCCGGGGAGCTGTTTTTT. This gives the protein CASSSVSGELFF.

The chain carries TRBV5-1 and TRBJ2-2; 7 positions match TRBD1. J gave up 0 bases and V 4 bases, and 9 bases lay outside the gene matches. The CDR3 has 17 amino acids. Per germline, CDR1 SGHRS and CDR2 YFSETQ. The CDR3 is CASSLSWTGPNTGELFF. In DNA, the CDR3 is TGCGCCAGCAGCCTCTCCTGGACAGGCCCGAACACCGGGGAGCTGTTTTTT.

In regard to this clone: This specimen includes other DNA sequences encoding the same CDR3. V usage is TRBV29-1 and J usage is TRBJ1-6, with a weak D call TRBD1 (5 bases). The CDR3 loop spans 12 amino acids. Looked up from germline, CDR1 is SQVTM and CDR2 is ANQGSEA. Trimming took off 4 bases at V and 7 bases at J, with 8 bases between the two ends. For the CDR3, the DNA is TGCAGCGTTGGGGGGGGGAATTCACCCCTCCACTTT. Its translation: CSVGGGNSPLHF.

This clone has a single count. This chain joins TRBV7-6 and TRBJ2-5; 8 nucleotides agree with TRBD1. The CDR3 runs to 15 residues. V dropped 5 bases and J dropped 2; count of bases not matched to a gene: 7. Germline loops: CDR1 SGHVS, CDR2 FNYEAQ. CDR3 loop: CASSNGQGRQETQYF. The CDR3 DNA is TGTGCCAGCAGCAACGGACAGGGAAGACAAGAGACCCAGTACTTC.

The chain recombines TRBV11-2 with TRBJ2-2; perhaps TRBD1 as D (6 bases). This CDR3 contains 15 residues. Germline V gene data show CDR1 as SGHAT and CDR2 as FQNNGV. The V gene lost 5 bases and the J gene lost 1 base, with 11 bases spanning the gap. CDR3 coding DNA: TGTGCCAGCAGCGTAAAGGGACAGAACACCGGGGAGCTGTTTTTT. As protein: CASSVKGQNTGELFF.